This T cell receptor (beta chain) is drawn from a study of a mutant IDH1 vaccine in newly diagnosed glioma. Turning to the study itself: Patients had eight vaccinations, in weeks 1, 3, 5, 7, 11, 15, 19 and 23. Patients previously underwent radiotherapy, temozolomide, or both, and most underwent both.

Stated time point: week 11, during vaccination. Every single dose of the vaccine, 300 ug of mutant IDH1 20-mer peptide, came with topical imiquimod. New WHO grade 3 or 4 IDH1-mutant, ATRX-lost astrocytomas were present in all donors. V lost 10 bases and J 7 bases, leaving 17 bases between the germline ends. CDR1 is SNHLY, CDR2 FYNNEI, per germline. The CDR3 covers 12 residues. Study findings and constraints: Immune responses induced by the vaccine were seen in 93.3% of patients, spanning multiple MHC alleles.

Assay: immunoSEQ multiplex PCR; the TCRdb copy retains only in-frame clones and omits some. Here the sample spans more than 30,000 clones, around 87% being singletons. As concerns this clone: Its antigen remains unknown.

The receptor comes from a man between 18 and 29 years old with glioma. The genes are TRBV2 and TRBJ2-7, with unresolved D. The specimen was PBMCs, collected from a glioma patient whose treatment included an IDH1 peptide vaccine. This CDR3 is CAITDGVDEQYF. In nucleotides, the CDR3 is TGTGCCATCACGGACGGAGTGGATGAGCAGTACTTC.